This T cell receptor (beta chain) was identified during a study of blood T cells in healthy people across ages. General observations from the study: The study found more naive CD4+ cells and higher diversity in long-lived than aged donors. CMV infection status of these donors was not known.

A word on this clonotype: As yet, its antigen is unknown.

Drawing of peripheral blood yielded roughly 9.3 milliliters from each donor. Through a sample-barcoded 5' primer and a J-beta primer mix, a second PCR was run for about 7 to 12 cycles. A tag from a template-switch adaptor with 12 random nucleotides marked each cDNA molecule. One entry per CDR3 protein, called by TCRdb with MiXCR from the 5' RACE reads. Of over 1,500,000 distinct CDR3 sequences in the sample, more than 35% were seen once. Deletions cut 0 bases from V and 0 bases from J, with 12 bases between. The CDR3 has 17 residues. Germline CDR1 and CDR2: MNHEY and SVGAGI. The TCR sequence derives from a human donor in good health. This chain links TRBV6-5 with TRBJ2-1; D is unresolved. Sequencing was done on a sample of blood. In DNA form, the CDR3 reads TGTGCCAGCAGTTACTCGATTCACAGAAACTCCTACAATGAGCAGTTCTTC. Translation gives CASSYSIHRNSYNEQFF.